This is a list of T cell receptor beta chains from one sample in a study of shared clonotypes between healthy human individuals. TCRdb's table, derived via immunoSEQ multiplex PCR, lists solely in-frame clones and lacks some. This sample has 750,000 to 1,000,000 clones, with almost 95% found just once. Sequencing was carried out using naive CD8+ T cells sorted from blood. The receptors shown here come from a man between 25 and 39 years old in good health. Each CDR3 is given without its conserved first and last residue. Each record gives: V gene, clone size, CDR3 length, CDR3 protein. A clone size is listed for some rows: how often the clone was seen (once, few, many), or a class if it is expanded.

>TRBV2|.|11
ASRVGQDYEQY
>TRBV4-1|.|15
ASSQEVAGGAWYEQY
>TRBV27|.|10
ASSWRAGEQY
>TRBV9|.|14
ASSLRAGGPTDTQY
>TRBV19|.|10
ASNRVNTEAF
>TRBV7-9|.|10
ASRLAANEQF
>TRBV5-5|.|12
ASRAQGIDEKLF
>TRBV29-1|few|11
SVGLADYNEQF
>TRBV4-1|.|13
ASSQDTAWDNEQF
>TRBV2|.|9
ATRGADTQY
>TRBV7-9|.|14
ASSSGRFGSGNTIY
>TRBV7-9|.|17
ASSPTMTEAKRSTDTQY
>TRBV5-1|.|14
ASSIQGLRGEETQY
>TRBV19|.|11
ASSPYYGYEQY
>TRBV21-1|once|14
ASSFHQGSRTGELF
>TRBV28|.|11
ASSFSGIYEQY
>TRBV7-2|.|16
ASSLAKTRYYNTGELF
>TRBV13|.|14
ASSYNGGDRDYEQY
>TRBV7-9|.|12
ASSPPSRDYEQY
>TRBV9|.|14
ASSTQTTINTGELF
>TRBV5-1|once|13
ASSWGQALNTEAF
>TRBV2|.|15
ASSSIEGHEAYNEQF
>TRBV28|.|15
ASSAEMTGHSYNEQF
>TRBV10-2|.|10
ASRITSGELF
>TRBV7-9|.|9
ASRKNYEQY
>TRBV29-1|.|14
SVEDRTSGRVYEQY
>TRBV28|once|14
ASSLFRGASTDTQY
>TRBV6-1|.|12
ASSAIQENEKLF
>TRBV28|once|12
ASSFPYIAYEQY
>TRBV28|.|12
ASSRDTVNEKLF
>TRBV9|.|15
ASSYKTGSSGANVLT
>TRBV5-1|.|10
ASSLEGNQAF
>TRBV6-1|.|13
ASSSLGELPYEQY
>TRBV7-6|.|14
ASSLNAGGAADTQY
>TRBV4-3|.|15
ASSQDLSNSPAQPQH
>TRBV11-3|.|16
ASSKGLAGGSSYNEQF
>TRBV5-4|.|10
ASSLGRGEQY
>TRBV28|.|13
ASSSWATADNEQF
>TRBV15|.|12
ATSTGQGSTEAF
>TRBV11-2|once|12
ASSPLDARNEQF
>TRBV19|few|12
ASSFRTESYEQY
>TRBV12-5|.|18
ASGFELSPGTGARTGELF
>TRBV11-2|.|15
ASSFGQGAQTNEKLF
>TRBV2|once|13
ASSEAGAVQETQY
>TRBV18|.|12
ASSATQGSDGYT